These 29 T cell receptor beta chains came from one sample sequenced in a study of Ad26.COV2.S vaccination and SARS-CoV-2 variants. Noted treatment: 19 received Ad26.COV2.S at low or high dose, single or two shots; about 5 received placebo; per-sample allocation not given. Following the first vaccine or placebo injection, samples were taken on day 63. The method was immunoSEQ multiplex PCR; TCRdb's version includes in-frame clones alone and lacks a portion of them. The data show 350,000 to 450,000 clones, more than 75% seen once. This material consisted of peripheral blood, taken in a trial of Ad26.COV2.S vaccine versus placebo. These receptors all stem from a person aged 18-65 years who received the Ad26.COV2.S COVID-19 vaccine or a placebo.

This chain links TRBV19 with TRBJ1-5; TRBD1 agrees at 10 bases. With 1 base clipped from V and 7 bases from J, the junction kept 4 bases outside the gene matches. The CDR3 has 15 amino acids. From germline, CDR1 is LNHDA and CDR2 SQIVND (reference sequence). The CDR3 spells CASSIVGTGVQPQHF. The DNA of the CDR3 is TGTGCCAGTAGTATAGTAGGGACAGGGGTACAGCCCCAGCATTTT.

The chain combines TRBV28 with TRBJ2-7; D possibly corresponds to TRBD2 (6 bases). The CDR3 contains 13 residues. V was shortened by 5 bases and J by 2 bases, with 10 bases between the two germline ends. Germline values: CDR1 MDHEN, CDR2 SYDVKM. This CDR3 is CASSAGRTYEQYF. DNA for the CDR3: TGTGCCAGCAGTGCAGGGAGGACCTACGAGCAGTACTTC.

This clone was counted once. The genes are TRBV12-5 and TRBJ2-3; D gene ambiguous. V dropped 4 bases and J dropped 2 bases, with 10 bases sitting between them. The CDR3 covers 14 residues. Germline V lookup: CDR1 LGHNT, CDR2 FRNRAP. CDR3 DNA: TGTGCTAGTGGTTCGAGACTCGTCACAGATACGCAGTATTTT. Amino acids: CASGSRLVTDTQYF. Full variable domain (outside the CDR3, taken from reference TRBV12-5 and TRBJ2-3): DARVTQTPRHKVTEMGQEVTMRCQPILGHNTVFWYRQTMMQGLELLAYFRNRAPLDDSGMPKDRFSAEMPDATLATLKIQPSEPRDSAVYFCASGSRLVTDTQYFGPGTRLTVL.

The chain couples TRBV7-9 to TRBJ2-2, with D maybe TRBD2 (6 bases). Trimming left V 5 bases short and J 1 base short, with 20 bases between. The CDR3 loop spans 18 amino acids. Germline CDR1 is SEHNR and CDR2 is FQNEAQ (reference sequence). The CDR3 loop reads CASSDHGGRYLNTGELFF. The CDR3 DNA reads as TGTGCCAGCAGCGACCACGGGGGACGATATCTGAACACCGGGGAGCTGTTTTTT.

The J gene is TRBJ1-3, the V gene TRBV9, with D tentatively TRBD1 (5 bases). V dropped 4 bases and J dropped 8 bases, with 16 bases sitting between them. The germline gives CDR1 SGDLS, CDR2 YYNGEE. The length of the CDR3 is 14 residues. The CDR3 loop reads CASSLLGGGDTIYF. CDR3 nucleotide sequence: TGTGCCAGCAGCCTCCTCGGCGGGGGGGACACCATATATTTT.

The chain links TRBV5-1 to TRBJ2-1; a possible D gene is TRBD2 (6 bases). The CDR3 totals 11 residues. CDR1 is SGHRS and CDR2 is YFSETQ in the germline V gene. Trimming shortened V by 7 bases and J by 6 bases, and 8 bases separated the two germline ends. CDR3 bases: TGCGCCAGCGTAGCGGCCAATGAGCAGTTCTTC. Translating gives CASVAANEQFF.

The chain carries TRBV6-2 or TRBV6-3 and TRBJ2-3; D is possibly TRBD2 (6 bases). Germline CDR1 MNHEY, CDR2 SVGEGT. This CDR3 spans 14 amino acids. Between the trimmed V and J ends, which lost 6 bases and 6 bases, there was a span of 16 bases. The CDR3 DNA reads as TGTGCCAGCAGCCCAGGAGGGTCAGTGGATACGCAGTATTTT. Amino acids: CASSPGGSVDTQYF.

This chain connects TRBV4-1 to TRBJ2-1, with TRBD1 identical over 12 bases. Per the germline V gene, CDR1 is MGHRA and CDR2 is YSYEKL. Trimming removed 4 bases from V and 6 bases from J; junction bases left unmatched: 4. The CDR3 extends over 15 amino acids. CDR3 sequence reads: CASSRGTGGRNEQFF. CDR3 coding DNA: TGCGCCAGCAGCCGTGGGACAGGGGGCCGCAATGAGCAGTTCTTC.

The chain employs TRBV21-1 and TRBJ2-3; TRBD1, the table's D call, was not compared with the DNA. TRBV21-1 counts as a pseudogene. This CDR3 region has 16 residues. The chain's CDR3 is CASSKVQGEGTDTQYF. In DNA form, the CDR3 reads TGTGCCAGCAGCAAAGTACAGGGTGAAGGCACAGATACGCAGTATTTT.

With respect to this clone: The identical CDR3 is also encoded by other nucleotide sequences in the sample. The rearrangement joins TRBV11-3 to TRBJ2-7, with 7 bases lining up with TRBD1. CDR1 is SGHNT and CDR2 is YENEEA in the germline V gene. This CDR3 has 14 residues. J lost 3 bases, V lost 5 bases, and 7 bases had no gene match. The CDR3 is CASSPRDRDYEQYF. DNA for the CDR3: TGTGCCAGCAGCCCACGGGACAGAGACTACGAGCAGTACTTC.

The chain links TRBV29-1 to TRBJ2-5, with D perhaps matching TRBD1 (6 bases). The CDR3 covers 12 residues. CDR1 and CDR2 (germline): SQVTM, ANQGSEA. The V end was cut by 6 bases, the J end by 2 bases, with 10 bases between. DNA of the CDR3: TGCAGCGTCGGGACATCACAAGAGACCCAGTACTTC. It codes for CSVGTSQETQYF.

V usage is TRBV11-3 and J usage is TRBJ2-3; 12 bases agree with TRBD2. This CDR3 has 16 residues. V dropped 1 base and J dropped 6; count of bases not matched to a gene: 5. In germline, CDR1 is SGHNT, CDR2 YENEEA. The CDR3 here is CASSLGTSGEVDTQYF. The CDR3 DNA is TGTGCCAGCAGCTTAGGGACTAGCGGGGAGGTGGATACGCAGTATTTT. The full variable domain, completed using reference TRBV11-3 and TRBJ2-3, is EAGVVQSPRYKIIEKKQPVAFWCNPISGHNTLYWYLQNLGQGPELLIRYENEEAVDDSQLPKDRFSAERLKGVDSTLKIQPAELGDSAVYLCASSLGTSGEVDTQYFGPGTRLTVL.

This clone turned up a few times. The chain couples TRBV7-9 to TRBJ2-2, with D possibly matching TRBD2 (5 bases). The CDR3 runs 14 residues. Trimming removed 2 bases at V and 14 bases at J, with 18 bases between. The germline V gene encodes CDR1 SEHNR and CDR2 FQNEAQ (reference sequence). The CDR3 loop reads CASSLPGGRVELFF. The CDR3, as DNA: TGTGCCAGCAGCTTACCCGGTGGGCGGGTCGAACTGTTTTTT.

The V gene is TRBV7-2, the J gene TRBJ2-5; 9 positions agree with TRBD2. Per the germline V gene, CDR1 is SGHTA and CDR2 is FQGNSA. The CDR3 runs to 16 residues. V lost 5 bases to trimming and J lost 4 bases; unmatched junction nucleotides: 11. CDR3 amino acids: CASSLPVGGGVETQYF. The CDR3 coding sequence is TGTGCCAGCAGCCTACCTGTTGGCGGGGGGGTAGAGACCCAGTACTTC.

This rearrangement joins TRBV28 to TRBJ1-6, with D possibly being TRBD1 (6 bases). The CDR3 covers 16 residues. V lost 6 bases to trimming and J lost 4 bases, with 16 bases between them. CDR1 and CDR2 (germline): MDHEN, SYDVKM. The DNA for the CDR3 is TGTGCCAGCAGCTTAGACAGGAGCTCGTATAATTCACCCCTCCACTTT. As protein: CASSLDRSSYNSPLHF.

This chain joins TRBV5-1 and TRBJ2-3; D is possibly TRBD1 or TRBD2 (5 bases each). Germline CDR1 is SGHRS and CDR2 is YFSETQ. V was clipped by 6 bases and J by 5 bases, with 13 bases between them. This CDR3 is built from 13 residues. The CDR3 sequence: CASTGARRDTQYF. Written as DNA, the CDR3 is TGCGCCAGCACCGGGGCCCGGAGAGATACGCAGTATTTT. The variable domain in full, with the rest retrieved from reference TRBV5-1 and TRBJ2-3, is KAGVTQTPRYLIKTRGQQVTLSCSPISGHRSVSWYQQTPGQGLQFLFEYFSETQRNKGNFPGRFSGRQFSNSRSEMNVSTLELGDSALYLCASTGARRDTQYFGPGTRLTVL.

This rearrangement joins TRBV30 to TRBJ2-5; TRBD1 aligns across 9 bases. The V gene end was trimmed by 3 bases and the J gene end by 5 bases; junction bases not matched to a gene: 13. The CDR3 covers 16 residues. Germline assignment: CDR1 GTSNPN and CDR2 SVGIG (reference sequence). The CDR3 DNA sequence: TGTGCCTGGAGCCAACGGACAGGGGCCTTCCGGGAGACCCAGTACTTC. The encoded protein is CAWSQRTGAFRETQYF.

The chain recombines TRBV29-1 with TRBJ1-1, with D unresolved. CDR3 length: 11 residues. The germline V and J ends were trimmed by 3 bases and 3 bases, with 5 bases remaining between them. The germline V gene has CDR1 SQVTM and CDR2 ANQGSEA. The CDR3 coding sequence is TGCAGCGTTGATGGCTACACTGAAGCTTTCTTT. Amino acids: CSVDGYTEAFF. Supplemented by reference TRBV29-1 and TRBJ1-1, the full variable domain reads SAVISQKPSRDICQRGTSLTIQCQVDSQVTMMFWYRQQPGQSLTLIATANQGSEATYESGFVIDKFPISRPNLTFSTLTVSNMSPEDSSIYLCSVDGYTEAFFGQGTRLTVV.

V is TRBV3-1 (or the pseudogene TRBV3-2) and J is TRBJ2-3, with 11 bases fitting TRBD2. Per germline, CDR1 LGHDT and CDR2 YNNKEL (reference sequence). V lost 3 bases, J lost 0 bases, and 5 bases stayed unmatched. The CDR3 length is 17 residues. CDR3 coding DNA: TGTGCCAGCAGCCAGGAGGGACTAGCGGCAAGCACAGATACGCAGTATTTT. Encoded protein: CASSQEGLAASTDTQYF.

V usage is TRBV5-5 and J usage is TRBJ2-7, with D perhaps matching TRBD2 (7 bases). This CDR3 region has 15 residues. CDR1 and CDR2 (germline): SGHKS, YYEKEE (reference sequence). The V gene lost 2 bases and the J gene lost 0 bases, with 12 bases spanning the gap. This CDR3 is CASSFRGGSSYEQYF. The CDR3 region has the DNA TGTGCCAGCAGCTTCAGGGGAGGGAGCTCCTACGAGCAGTACTTC.

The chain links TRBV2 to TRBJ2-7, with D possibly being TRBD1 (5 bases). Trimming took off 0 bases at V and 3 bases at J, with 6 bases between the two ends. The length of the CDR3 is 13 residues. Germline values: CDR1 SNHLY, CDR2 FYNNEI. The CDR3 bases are TGTGCCAGCAGTGAAGCGCAGGGCTACGAGCAGTACTTC. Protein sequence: CASSEAQGYEQYF.

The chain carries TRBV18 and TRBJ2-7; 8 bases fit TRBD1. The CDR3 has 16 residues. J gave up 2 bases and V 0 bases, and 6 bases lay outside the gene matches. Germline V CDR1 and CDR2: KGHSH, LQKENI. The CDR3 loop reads CASSPPARGQAYEQYF. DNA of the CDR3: TGTGCCAGCTCACCACCAGCCAGGGGGCAAGCCTACGAGCAGTACTTC.

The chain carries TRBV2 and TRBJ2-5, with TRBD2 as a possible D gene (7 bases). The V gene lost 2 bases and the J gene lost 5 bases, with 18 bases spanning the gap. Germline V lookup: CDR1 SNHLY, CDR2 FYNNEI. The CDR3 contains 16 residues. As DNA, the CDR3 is TGTGCCAGCAGTGAACAAGGGCGGGGGCGGAGGGAGACCCAGTACTTC. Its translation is CASSEQGRGRRETQYF.

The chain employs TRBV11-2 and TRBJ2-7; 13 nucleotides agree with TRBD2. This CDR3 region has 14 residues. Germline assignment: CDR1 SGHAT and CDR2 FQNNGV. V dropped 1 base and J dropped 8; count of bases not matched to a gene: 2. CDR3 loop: CASSLGGLAGKQYF. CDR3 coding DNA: TGTGCCAGCAGCTTAGGGGGACTAGCGGGGAAGCAGTACTTC.

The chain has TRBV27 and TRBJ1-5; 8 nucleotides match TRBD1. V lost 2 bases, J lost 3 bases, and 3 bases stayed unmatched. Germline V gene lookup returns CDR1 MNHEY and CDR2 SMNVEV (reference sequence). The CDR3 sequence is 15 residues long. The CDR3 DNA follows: TGTGCCAGCAGTTTAGGGGACAGGCTCAATCAGCCCCAGCATTTT. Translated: CASSLGDRLNQPQHF.

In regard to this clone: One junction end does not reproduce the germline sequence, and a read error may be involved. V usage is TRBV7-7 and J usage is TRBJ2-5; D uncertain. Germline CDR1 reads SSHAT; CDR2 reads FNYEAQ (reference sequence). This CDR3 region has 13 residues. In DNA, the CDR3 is TGTGCTAGCAGCTTTGGATACCAAGAGACCCAGTACTTC. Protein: CASSFGYQETQYF.

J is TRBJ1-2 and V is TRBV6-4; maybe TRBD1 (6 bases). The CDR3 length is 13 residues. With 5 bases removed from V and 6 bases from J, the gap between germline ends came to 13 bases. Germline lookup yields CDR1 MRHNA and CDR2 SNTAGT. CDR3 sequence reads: CASSPSRGNGYTF. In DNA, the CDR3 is TGTGCCAGCAGTCCTTCCAGGGGTAATGGCTACACCTTC.

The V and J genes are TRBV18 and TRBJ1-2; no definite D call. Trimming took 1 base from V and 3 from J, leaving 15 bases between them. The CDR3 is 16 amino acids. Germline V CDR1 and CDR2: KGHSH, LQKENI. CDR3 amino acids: CASSPLTRDFYYGYTF. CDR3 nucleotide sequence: TGTGCCAGCTCACCACTCACCCGCGATTTTTACTATGGCTACACCTTC. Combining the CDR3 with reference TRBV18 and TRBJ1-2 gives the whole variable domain NAGVMQNPRHLVRRRGQEARLRCSPMKGHSHVYWYRQLPEEGLKFMVYLQKENIIDESGMPKERFSAEFPKEGPSILRIQQVVRGDSAAYFCASSPLTRDFYYGYTFGSGTRLTVV.

CDR3 sequence (DNA): TGTGCCACCAGCAGAGATCTTTTACCCACAGGCGACTATGGCTACACCTTC. The encoded protein is CATSRDLLPTGDYGYTF. V and J are TRBV15 and TRBJ1-2; D possibly corresponds to TRBD1 (5 bases). Germline CDR1 reads LNHNV; CDR2 reads YYDKDF (reference sequence). The ends were cut back, 0 bases at V and 3 bases at J, with 17 bases in the middle. There are 17 residues in the CDR3.